This T cell receptor beta chain came from a study of cytomegalovirus exposure and HLA in healthy donors. Both 60 Vbeta primers and 13 Jbeta primers went into the PCR. Sequenced by immunoSEQ multiplex PCR; TCRdb stores in-frame clones only, minus some. The table has 110,000 to 150,000 clones, approximately 63% seen once. Looked up from germline, CDR1 is MDHEN and CDR2 is SYDVKM. V dropped 8 bases and J dropped 5; count of bases not matched to a gene: 6. The CDR3 covers 13 residues. The source of this sequence is an older woman in good health and CMV-seropositive. The chain couples TRBV28 to TRBJ2-5, with 9 bases aligning to TRBD2. Material: PBMCs. CDR3 sequence reads: CASGVAGAETQYF. The DNA of the CDR3 is TGTGCCAGCGGGGTAGCGGGAGCGGAGACCCAGTACTTC.